This T cell receptor beta chain was profiled in a study of OX40 agonist ivuxolimab in advanced cancers. Study-wide context: The costimulatory receptor OX40 (CD134) was targeted by ivuxolimab, a fully human IgG2 agonistic monoclonal antibody. The purpose of peripheral TCRbeta sequencing was to test whether ivuxolimab changed TCR sequence diversity and led to clonal T-cell expansion. Partial responses occurred in three dose-escalation patients, of whom one had hepatocellular carcinoma and two had cutaneous melanoma. Intravenous ivuxolimab was administered to patients every 2 weeks at six dose levels: 0.01, 0.1, 0.3, 1.5, 3 and 10 mg/kg. Patients were allowed to have had prior anti-PD-1, anti-PD-L1 or anti-CTLA-4 therapy, and approximately 40% of the dose-escalation patients had been treated with checkpoint inhibitors. Of the approximately 50 patients in dose escalation, 19 had hepatocellular carcinoma, some 15 had melanoma, 9 had renal cell carcinoma and 9 had head and neck cancer. In the dose-escalation cohort, 65% to 90% of patients were male, and the mean age was approximately 60 years, with a range of roughly 23 to 85. The paper reports the monotherapy dose-escalation portion (N = 52 patients) of the phase I ivuxolimab trial. Results and caveats for the whole study, not just this receptor: At doses of 0.1 to 3.0 mg/kg, clonal expansion of both CD4+ and CD8+ T cells in blood was seen between baseline and week 6. In partial responders in the 0.1-3.0 mg/kg groups, normalized peripheral clonal expansion was found to be among the lowest, especially among CD8+ T cells. Antigen specificity was not determined for the clonally expanded peripheral T cells. After ivuxolimab, CD8+ T cells had more expanded clones than CD4+ T cells on average. Low levels of normalized T-cell clonal expansion were also seen in some patients who did not respond.

The CDR3, from cysteine to phenylalanine, totals 13 residues. Only the CDR3 part of the read is kept: 39 bases, read in frame from the first base. CDR1 and CDR2 are drawn from the germline V gene: SGHVS, FNYEAQ. V and J are truncated by 1 base and 5 bases respectively, leaving an intervening sequence of 5 bases. Patients with a history of autoimmune disease or receiving systemic immunosuppression were excluded from the trial. In every dose cohort, peripheral blood was drawn for TCR sequencing at baseline, cycle 4 day 1, and cycle 7 day 1. The samples were drawn from a first-in-human, open-label, multicenter phase I dose-escalation trial of ivuxolimab. Adults with locally advanced or metastatic melanoma, renal cell, hepatocellular, or head and neck squamous cell carcinoma were enrolled in the trial. CD4+ and CD8+ T cells were sorted separately from peripheral blood before TCR sequencing. For sequencing of the TCRbeta CDR3 region, genomic DNA was extracted from the sorted cells. The immunoSEQ Assay was used to sequence the TCRbeta CDR3 regions. In TCRdb, the immuneACCESS table is reduced to in-frame sequences with V and J assigned. These tables do not hold every clone; where another copy was compared, an unresolved V gene accounts for under half, and the others remain unexplained. This sample lists some 79,000 clones; about 93% were detected once. Around 0.4% of the sample belongs to the ten largest clones.

As concerns this clone: Its antigen is still unknown. Per-base qualities were not stored, and no clone one base away is much larger.

Sequencing used CD4+ or CD8+ T cells sorted from blood, obtained in a trial of the OX40 agonist ivuxolimab. The rearrangement combines TRBV7-6 with TRBJ2-2; confidence is insufficient to name the D gene. This receptor was taken from an adult with an advanced solid tumor such as melanoma, head and neck, liver or kidney cancer. The CDR3 reads CASSLGWTGELFF. The bases are TGTGCCAGCAGCTTAGGTTGGACCGGGGAGCTGTTTTTT.